This TCR beta chain was recorded in a study of monozygotic twins with inflammatory bowel disease. Following a re-call of the 5' RACE reads, TCRdb has one entry per CDR3 protein and lacks DNA. Recorded for this sample: some 210,000 distinct CDR3 sequences. The CDR3 has 15 residues. Per germline, CDR1 MGHRA and CDR2 YSYEKL. Whole blood served as the source of total RNA, and no T cell sorting took place. The genes are TRBV4-1 and TRBJ2-5; TCRdb picks TRBD2, but there is no DNA to check that call. Source material: blood. The receptor's source is a human donor with ulcerative colitis or Crohn's disease, or a healthy co-twin of an affected twin (not recorded which). The CDR3 here is CASSQGALARETQYF.